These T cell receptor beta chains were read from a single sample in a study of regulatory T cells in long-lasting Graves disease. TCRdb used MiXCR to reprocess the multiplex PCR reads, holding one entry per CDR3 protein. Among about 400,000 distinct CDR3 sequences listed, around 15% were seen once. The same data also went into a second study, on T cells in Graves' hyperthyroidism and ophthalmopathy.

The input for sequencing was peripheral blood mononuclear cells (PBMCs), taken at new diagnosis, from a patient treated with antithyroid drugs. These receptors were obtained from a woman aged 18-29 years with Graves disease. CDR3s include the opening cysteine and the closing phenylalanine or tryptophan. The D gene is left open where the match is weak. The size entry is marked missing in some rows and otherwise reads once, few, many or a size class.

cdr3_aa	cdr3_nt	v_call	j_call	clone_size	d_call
CASTRQGGSETQYF	TGTGCCAGCACTAGGCAGGGAGGTTCGGAGACCCAGTACTTC	TRBV13	TRBJ2-5	many	NA
CASSAEVPSGYTF	TGTGCCAGCAGTGCCGAAGTACCCTCGGGCTACACCTTC	TRBV28	TRBJ1-2	few	NA
CASSLVRERSQYF	TGTGCCAGCAGCTTAGTCCGGGAGCGATCGCAGTATTTT	TRBV7-8	TRBJ2-3	NA	NA
CASSTGTSRETQYF	TGCGCCAGCAGTACCGGGACTAGTCGGGAGACCCAGTACTTC	TRBV5-1	TRBJ2-5	many	TRBD2
CASSSRVYGRGRYNEQFF	TGTGCCAGCAGCTCGCGGGTGTACGGCAGGGGACGATACAATGAGCAGTTCTTC	TRBV7-2	TRBJ2-1	many	NA
CASSVGGDSTYEQYF	TGTGCCAGCAGCGTAGGAGGAGACTCTACCTACGAGCAGTACTTC	TRBV9	TRBJ2-7	many	NA
CASSHQTVYEQYF	TGTGCCAGCAGCCATCAGACCGTTTACGAGCAGTACTTC	TRBV3-1	TRBJ2-7	many	NA
CSAATSGSVYEQFF	TGCAGTGCTGCGACTAGCGGGAGTGTATATGAGCAGTTCTTC	TRBV20-1	TRBJ2-1	NA	TRBD2
CASKMGRTEAFF	TGTGCCAGTAAAATGGGTCGAACTGAAGCTTTCTTT	TRBV6-1	TRBJ1-1	many	NA
CSATTPTSYNEQFF	TGCAGTGCCACGACTCCGACTTCCTACAATGAGCAGTTCTTC	TRBV20-1	TRBJ2-1	many	NA
CASSQVGGMNTEAFF	TGCGCCAGCAGCCAAGTGGGGGGGATGAACACTGAAGCTTTCTTT	TRBV4-1	TRBJ1-1	few	NA
CASSFGGAGLGTGELFF	TGTGCCAGCAGTTTCGGAGGGGCAGGGCTGGGCACCGGGGAGCTGTTTTTT	TRBV28	TRBJ2-2	many	NA
CASSPTGSQETQYF	TGTGCCAGCAGTCCCACAGGGTCCCAAGAGACCCAGTACTTC	TRBV28	TRBJ2-5	many	NA
CASSITGGDQPQHF	TGTGCCAGTAGTATCACAGGGGGCGATCAGCCCCAGCATTTT	TRBV19	TRBJ1-5	few	TRBD1
CASSLISGGPYNEQFF	TGTGCCAGCAGCTTAATCAGTGGGGGGCCCTACAATGAGCAGTTCTTC	TRBV7-2	TRBJ2-1	many	NA
CSAIRDNSYEQYF	TGCAGTGCTATCCGGGACAACTCCTACGAGCAGTACTTC	TRBV20-1	TRBJ2-7	NA	NA
CASSQEGLAGGDEQYF	TGCGCCAGCAGCCAAGAAGGCCTAGCGGGGGGAGACGAGCAGTACTTC	TRBV4-1	TRBJ2-7	NA	TRBD2
CASRERWQGGEKLFF	TGTGCCAGCAGAGAAAGGTGGCAGGGGGGCGAAAAACTGTTTTTT	TRBV7-8	TRBJ1-4	few	TRBD1
CASTHGTSGSGFYNEQFF	TGTGCCAGCACTCACGGGACTAGCGGGAGTGGTTTCTACAATGAGCAGTTCTTC	TRBV7-9	TRBJ2-1	few	TRBD2
CASSHTGTEIYEQYF	TGTGCCAGCAGCCATACAGGGACCGAGATTTACGAGCAGTACTTC	TRBV13	TRBJ2-7	many	NA
CASSPGGSGLINTGELFF	TGCGCCAGCAGCCCCGGGGGGTCGGGACTAATAAACACCGGGGAGCTGTTTTTT	TRBV4-1	TRBJ2-2	few	TRBD2
CASSPYGGFNQPQHF	TGTGCCAGCAGCCCCTACGGGGGGTTCAATCAGCCCCAGCATTTT	TRBV7-8	TRBJ1-5	many	NA
CASSRSTGRNDQFF	TGCGCCAGCAGCCGTTCGACAGGGCGGAATGATCAGTTCTTC	TRBV4-1	TRBJ2-1	once	TRBD1
CASSAGTGGYNEQFF	TGCGCCAGCAGTGCCGGGACAGGGGGCTACAATGAGCAGTTCTTC	TRBV10-1	TRBJ2-1	medium-sized	TRBD1